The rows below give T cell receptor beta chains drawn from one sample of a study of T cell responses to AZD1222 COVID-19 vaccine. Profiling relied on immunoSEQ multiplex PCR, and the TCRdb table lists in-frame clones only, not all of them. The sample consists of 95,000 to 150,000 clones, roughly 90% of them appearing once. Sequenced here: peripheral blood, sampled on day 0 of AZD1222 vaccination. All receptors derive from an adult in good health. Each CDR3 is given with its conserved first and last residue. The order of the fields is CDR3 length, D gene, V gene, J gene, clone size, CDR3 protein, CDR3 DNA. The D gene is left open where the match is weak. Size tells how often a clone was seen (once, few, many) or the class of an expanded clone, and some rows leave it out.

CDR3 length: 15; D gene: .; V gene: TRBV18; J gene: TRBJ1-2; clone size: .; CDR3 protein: CASSWGSQKEAGYTF; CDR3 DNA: TGTGCCAGCTCGTGGGGCAGTCAAAAGGAGGCTGGCTACACCTTC
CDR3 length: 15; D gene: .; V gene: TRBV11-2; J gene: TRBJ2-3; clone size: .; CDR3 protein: CASSPWGGSTDTQYF; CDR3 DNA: TGTGCCAGCAGTCCCTGGGGCGGGAGCACAGATACGCAGTATTTT
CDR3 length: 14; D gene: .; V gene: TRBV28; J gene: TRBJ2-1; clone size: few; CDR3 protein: CASSKMEPYNEQFF; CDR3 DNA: TGTGCCAGCAGTAAAATGGAACCTTACAATGAGCAGTTCTTC
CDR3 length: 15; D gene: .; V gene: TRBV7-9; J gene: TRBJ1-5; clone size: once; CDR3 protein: CASSREGNSNQPQHF; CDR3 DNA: TGTGCCAGCAGCCGAGAGGGTAATAGCAATCAGCCCCAGCATTTT
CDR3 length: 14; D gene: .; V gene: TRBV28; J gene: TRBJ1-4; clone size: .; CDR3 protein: CASSEPGQNEKLFF; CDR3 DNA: TGTGCCAGCAGCGAGCCGGGCCAAAATGAAAAACTGTTTTTT
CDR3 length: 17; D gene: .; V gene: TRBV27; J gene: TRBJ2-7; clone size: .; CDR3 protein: CASSFRGGPSLAYEQYF; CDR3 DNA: TGTGCCAGCAGTTTCAGGGGGGGGCCGTCGTTGGCCTACGAGCAGTACTTC
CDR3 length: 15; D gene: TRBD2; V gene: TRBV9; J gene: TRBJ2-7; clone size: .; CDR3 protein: CASSVAGDLEVEQYF; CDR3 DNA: TGTGCCAGCAGCGTTGCGGGAGACCTCGAGGTAGAGCAGTACTTC
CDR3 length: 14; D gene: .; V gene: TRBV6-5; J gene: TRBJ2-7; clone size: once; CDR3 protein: CASSPQTETYEQYF; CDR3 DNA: TGTGCCAGCAGTCCCCAGACAGAAACGTACGAGCAGTACTTC
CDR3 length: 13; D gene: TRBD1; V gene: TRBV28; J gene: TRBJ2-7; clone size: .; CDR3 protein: CASSLGQTYEQYF; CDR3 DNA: TGTGCCAGCAGTTTGGGACAGACCTACGAGCAGTACTTC
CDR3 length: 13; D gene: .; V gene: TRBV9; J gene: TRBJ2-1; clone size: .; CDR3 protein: CASSVDSGGTKFF; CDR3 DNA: TGTGCCAGCAGCGTAGACTCCGGGGGCACTAAGTTCTTC
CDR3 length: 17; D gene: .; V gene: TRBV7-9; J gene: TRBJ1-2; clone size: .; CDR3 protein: CASTSGNAGTSGYGYTF; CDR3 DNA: TGTGCCAGCACTAGCGGGAATGCCGGGACTTCAGGCTATGGCTACACCTTC
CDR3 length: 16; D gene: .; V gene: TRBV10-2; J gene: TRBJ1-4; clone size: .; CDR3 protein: CASSESIGLKNEKLFF; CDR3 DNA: TGCGCCAGCAGTGAGTCAATAGGCTTAAAGAATGAAAAACTGTTTTTT
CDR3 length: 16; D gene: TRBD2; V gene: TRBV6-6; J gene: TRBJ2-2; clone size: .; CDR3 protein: CASIGGLAPNTGELFF; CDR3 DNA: TGTGCCAGCATCGGGGGACTAGCGCCGAACACCGGGGAGCTGTTTTTT
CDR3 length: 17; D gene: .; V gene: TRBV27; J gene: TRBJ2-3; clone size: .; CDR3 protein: CASSSGYPGTPIDTQYF; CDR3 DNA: TGTGCCAGCAGCTCGGGCTATCCCGGGACCCCGATAGATACGCAGTATTTT
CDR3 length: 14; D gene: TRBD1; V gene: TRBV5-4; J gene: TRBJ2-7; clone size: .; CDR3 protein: CASSSDRGSYEQYF; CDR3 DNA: TGTGCCAGCAGCTCCGACAGGGGCTCCTACGAGCAGTACTTC
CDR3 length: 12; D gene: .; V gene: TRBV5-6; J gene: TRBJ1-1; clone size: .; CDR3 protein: CASSSLGTEAFF; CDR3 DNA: TGTGCCAGCAGCTCGCTAGGTACTGAAGCTTTCTTT
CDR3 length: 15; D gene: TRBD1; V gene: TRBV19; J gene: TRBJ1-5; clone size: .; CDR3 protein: CASSGTGGYNQPQHF; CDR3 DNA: TGTGCCAGTTCCGGGACAGGGGGCTACAATCAGCCCCAGCATTTT
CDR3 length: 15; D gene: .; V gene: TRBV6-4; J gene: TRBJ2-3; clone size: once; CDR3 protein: CASSDGSISTDTQYF; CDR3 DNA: TGTGCCAGCAGTGACGGCTCCATTAGCACAGATACGCAGTATTTT
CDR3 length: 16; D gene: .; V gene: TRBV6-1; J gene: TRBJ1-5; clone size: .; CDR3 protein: CASSEGVRGAPQPQHF; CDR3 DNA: TGTGCCAGCAGTGAGGGCGTACGAGGGGCCCCCCAGCCCCAGCATTTT
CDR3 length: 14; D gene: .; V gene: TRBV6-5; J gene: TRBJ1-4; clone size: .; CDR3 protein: CASMILQTNEKLFF; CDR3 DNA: TGTGCCAGCATGATCCTTCAAACTAATGAAAAACTGTTTTTT
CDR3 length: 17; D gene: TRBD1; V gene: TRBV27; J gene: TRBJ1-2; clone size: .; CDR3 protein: CASSLAGTGRFHYGYTF; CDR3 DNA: TGTGCCAGCAGTCTGGCCGGGACAGGGCGATTTCACTATGGCTACACCTTC
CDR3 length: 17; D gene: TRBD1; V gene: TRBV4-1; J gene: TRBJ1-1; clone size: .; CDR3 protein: CASSHRGTGGTNTEAFF; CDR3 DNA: TGCGCCAGCAGCCACCGGGGGACAGGGGGCACTAACACTGAAGCTTTCTTT
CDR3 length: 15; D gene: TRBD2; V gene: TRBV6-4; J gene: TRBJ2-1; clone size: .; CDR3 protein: CASSAEAGVTNEQFF; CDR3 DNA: TGTGCCAGCAGCGCGGAGGCGGGAGTGACCAATGAGCAGTTCTTC
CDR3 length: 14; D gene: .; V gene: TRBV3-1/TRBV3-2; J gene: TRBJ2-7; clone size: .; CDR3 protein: CASSQALKAYEQYF; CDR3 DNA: TGTGCCAGCAGCCAAGCCCTCAAAGCCTACGAGCAGTACTTC
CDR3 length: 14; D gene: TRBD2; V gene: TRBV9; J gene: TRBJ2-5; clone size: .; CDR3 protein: CASSEGAGAETQYF; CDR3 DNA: TGTGCCAGCAGCGAGGGAGCGGGAGCAGAGACCCAGTACTTC
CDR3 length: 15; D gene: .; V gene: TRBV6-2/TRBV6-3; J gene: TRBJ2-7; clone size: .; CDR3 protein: CASSYSLDPTNEQYF; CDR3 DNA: TGTGCCAGCAGTTACTCCCTCGACCCGACCAACGAGCAGTACTTC
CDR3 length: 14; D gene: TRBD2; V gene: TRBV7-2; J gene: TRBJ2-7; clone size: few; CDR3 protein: CASRSSGRNYEQYF; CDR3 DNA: TGTGCCAGCAGATCAAGCGGGAGGAATTACGAGCAGTACTTC
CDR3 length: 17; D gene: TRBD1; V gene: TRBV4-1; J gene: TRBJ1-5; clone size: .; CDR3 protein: CASTPFPGTGNSQPQHF; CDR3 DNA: TGCGCCAGCACCCCATTCCCGGGGACAGGGAATAGTCAGCCCCAGCATTTT
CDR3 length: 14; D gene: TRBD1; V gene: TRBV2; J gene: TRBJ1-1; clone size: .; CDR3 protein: CASNNRGRGTEAFF; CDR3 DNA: TGTGCCAGCAATAACAGGGGGCGGGGCACTGAAGCTTTCTTT
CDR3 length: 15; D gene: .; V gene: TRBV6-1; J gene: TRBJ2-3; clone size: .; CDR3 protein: CASSEAATTADTQYF; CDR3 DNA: TGTGCCAGCAGTGAAGCGGCCACTACCGCAGATACGCAGTATTTT
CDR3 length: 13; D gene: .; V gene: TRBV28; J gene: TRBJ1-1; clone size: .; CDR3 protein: CASKFAGRTEAFF; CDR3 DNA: TGTGCCAGCAAGTTTGCGGGGCGGACTGAAGCTTTCTTT
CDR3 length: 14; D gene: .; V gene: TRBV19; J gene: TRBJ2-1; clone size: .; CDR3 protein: CASSASSYINEQFF; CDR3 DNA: TGTGCCAGTAGCGCGAGTAGTTATATCAATGAGCAGTTCTTC
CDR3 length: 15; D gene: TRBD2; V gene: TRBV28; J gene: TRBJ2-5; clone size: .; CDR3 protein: CASSRGTRPQETQYF; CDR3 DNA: TGTGCCAGCAGTCGGGGGACTAGACCCCAAGAGACCCAGTACTTC
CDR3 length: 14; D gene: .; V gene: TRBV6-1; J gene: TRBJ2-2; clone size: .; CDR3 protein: CASSELLGGGELFF; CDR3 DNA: TGTGCCAGCAGTGAGCTCCTAGGTGGCGGGGAGCTGTTTTTT
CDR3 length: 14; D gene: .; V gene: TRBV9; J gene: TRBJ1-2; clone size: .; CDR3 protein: CASSGLLGDYGYTF; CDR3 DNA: TGTGCCAGCAGCGGCCTACTAGGGGACTATGGCTACACCTTC
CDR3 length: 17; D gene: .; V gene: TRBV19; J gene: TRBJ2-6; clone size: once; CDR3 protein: CASSMFTPASGANVLTF; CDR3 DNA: TGTGCCAGTAGTATGTTCACTCCCGCCTCTGGGGCCAACGTCCTGACTTTC
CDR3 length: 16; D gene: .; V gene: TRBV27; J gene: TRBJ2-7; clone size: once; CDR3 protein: CASSSRPWPGTYEQYF; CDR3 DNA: TGTGCCAGCAGTTCCCGCCCCTGGCCAGGGACCTACGAGCAGTACTTC
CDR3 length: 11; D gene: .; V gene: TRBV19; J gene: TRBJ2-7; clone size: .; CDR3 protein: CASSLREKQYF; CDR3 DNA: TGTGCCAGTAGCCTCAGGGAAAAGCAGTACTTC
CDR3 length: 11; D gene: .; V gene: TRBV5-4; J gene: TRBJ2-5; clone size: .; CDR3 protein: CASSNQETQYF; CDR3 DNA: TGTGCCAGCAGCAACCAAGAGACCCAGTACTTC
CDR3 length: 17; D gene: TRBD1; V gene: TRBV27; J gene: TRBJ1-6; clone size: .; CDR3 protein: CASTLLRGTDLNSPLHF; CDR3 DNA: TGTGCCAGCACCCTACTCAGGGGGACAGATCTCAATTCACCCCTCCACTTT
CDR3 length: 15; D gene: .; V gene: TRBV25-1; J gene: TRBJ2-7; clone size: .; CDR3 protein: CASSEFRGRPYEQYF; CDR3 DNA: TGTGCCAGCAGTGAATTTAGAGGGAGGCCCTACGAGCAGTACTTC
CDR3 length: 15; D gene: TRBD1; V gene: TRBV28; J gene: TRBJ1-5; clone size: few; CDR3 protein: CASRIQGISNQPQHF; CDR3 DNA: TGTGCCAGCAGGATACAGGGGATTAGCAATCAGCCCCAGCATTTT
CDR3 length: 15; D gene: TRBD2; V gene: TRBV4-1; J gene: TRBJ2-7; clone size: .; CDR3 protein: CASSQIAGAPYEQYF; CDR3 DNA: TGCGCCAGCAGCCAAATAGCGGGAGCCCCCTACGAGCAGTACTTC
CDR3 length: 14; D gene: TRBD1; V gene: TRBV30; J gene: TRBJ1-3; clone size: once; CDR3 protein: CAWSRTGDGNTIYF; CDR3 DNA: TGTGCCTGGAGCCGGACAGGGGACGGAAACACCATATATTTT
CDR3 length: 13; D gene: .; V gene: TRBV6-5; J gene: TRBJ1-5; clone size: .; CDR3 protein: CASSPGTSQPQHF; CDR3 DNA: TGTGCCAGCAGTCCGGGGACCTCTCAGCCCCAGCATTTT
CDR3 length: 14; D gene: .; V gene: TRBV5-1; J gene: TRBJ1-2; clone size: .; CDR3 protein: CASYQPEANYGYTF; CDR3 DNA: TGCGCCAGCTACCAACCGGAGGCCAACTATGGCTACACCTTC
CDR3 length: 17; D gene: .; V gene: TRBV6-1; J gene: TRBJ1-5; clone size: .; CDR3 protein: CASSDLEGGWSNQPQHF; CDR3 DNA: TGTGCCAGCAGTGACTTGGAGGGGGGCTGGAGCAATCAGCCCCAGCATTTT
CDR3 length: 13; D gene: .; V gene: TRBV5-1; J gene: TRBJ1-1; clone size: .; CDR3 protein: CASSLYAGPRAFF; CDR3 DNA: TGCGCCAGCAGCTTGTACGCGGGACCTCGGGCTTTCTTT
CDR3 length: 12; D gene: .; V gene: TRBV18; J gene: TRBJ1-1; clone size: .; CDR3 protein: CASGSLNTEAFF; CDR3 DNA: TGTGCCAGCGGCAGCCTGAACACTGAAGCTTTCTTT